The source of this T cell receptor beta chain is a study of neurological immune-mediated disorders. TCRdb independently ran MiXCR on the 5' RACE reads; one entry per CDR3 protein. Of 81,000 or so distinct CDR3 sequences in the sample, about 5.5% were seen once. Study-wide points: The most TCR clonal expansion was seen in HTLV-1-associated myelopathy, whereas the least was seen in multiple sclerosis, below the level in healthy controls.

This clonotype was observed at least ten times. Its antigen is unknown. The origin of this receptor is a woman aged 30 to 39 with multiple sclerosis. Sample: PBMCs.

The CDR3 loop is CSAYKGDTQYF. CDR3 coding DNA: TGCAGTGCGTACAAAGGAGATACGCAGTATTTT. The chain recombines TRBV20-1 with TRBJ2-3; no definite D call. Germline V lookup: CDR1 DFQATT, CDR2 SNEGSKA (reference sequence). The CDR3 covers 11 residues. Trimming shortened V by 6 bases and J by 5 bases, and 9 bases separated the two germline ends.